Below are 3 T cell receptor beta chains sequenced from a single sample in a study. TCRdb processed the 5' RACE reads anew with MiXCR; each CDR3 protein has one entry. The table records some 31,000 distinct CDR3 sequences, about 28% of them present only once. Sequencing used naive CD4+ T cells sorted from a lymph node. As to subset: naive CD4+ T cells, CD4+CD45RA+CD25-. All receptors derive from a female donor with breast cancer.

This clonotype showed up many times. V and J are TRBV5-1 and TRBJ2-6, with D perhaps matching TRBD1 or TRBD2 (6 bases each). This CDR3 is 17 amino acids long. Per germline, CDR1 SGHRS and CDR2 YFSETQ. Trimming took 1 base from V and 2 from J, leaving 13 bases between them. The CDR3 sequence: CASSLTGRQPGANVLTF. The CDR3, as DNA: TGCGCCAGCAGCTTGACAGGGAGGCAGCCTGGGGCCAACGTCCTGACTTTC.

J is TRBJ1-4 and V is TRBV6-5, with D perhaps matching TRBD1 (6 bases). V was clipped by 1 base and J by 2 bases, with 11 bases between them. Germline values: CDR1 MNHEY, CDR2 SVGAGI. The CDR3 loop spans 16 amino acids. The CDR3: CASSYFPGATNEKLFF. The DNA for the CDR3 is TGTGCCAGCAGTTACTTCCCGGGGGCGACTAATGAAAAACTGTTTTTT.

The table lists this clonotype with many counts. The chain combines TRBV7-2 with TRBJ2-7; possible D gene TRBD2, 6 bases. The V gene lost 0 bases and the J gene lost 2 bases, with 11 bases spanning the gap. Looked up from germline, CDR1 is SGHTA and CDR2 is FQGNSA. This CDR3 has 15 residues. The CDR3 DNA reads as TGTGCCAGCAGCTTAGCGCCGGCGGGGACCTACGAGCAGTACTTC. It is translated as CASSLAPAGTYEQYF.